The 25 T cell receptor beta chains listed next were all sequenced from one sample in a study of immune characterization of retroperitoneal liposarcoma. TCRdb processed the PCR reads anew with MiXCR; each CDR3 protein has one entry. Here the sample spans around 10,000 distinct CDR3 sequences, over 45% being singletons. Sequenced: tumor tissue. The receptors shown here come from a female donor with retroperitoneal liposarcoma.

This clonotype is a singleton in its sample. CDR3 DNA: TGTGCCAGCAGTTCGGGACAGGGGCGTGGGGGCTACACCTTC. Its protein product is CASSSGQGRGGYTF. The chain is built from TRBV6-1 and TRBJ1-2, with 10 positions matching TRBD1. Germline CDR1 is MNHNS and CDR2 is SASEGT. V shed 5 bases and J 8 bases; nucleotides not matched to a gene: 8. CDR3 length equals 14 residues.

In its sample, this clonotype ranks as medium-sized (0.01 to 0.1%). V is TRBV6-1 and J is TRBJ2-3, with TRBD2 identical over 10 bases. This CDR3 comprises 13 residues. CDR1 and CDR2 from the germline V gene are MNHNS and SASEGT. J gave up 1 base and V 9 bases, and 1 base lay outside the gene matches. The CDR3, as DNA: TGTGCCAGTCTAGCGGGGGGCACAGATACGCAGTATTTT. The encoded protein is CASLAGGTDTQYF.

This clonotype is large by share. V usage is TRBV6-5 and J usage is TRBJ2-1; either TRBD1 or TRBD2 may fit D (5 bases each). This CDR3 comprises 14 residues. V lost 0 bases and J lost 10, with 13 bases in between. Germline V gene sequence: CDR1 MNHEY, CDR2 SVGAGI. CDR3 amino acids: CASSYSEGSAEQFF. As DNA, the CDR3 is TGTGCCAGCAGTTACTCCGAGGGGTCTGCGGAGCAGTTCTTC.

This sequence joins TRBV6-6 and TRBJ2-1; 8 nucleotides line up with TRBD2. With the DNA end fitting TRBJ2-7 better, the J assignment may be wrong. Germline lookup yields CDR1 MNHNY and CDR2 SVGAGI (reference sequence). CDR3 length: 14 residues. DNA for the CDR3: TGTGCCAGCAGTTACAGTGGCGGGGGGCGCGAGCAGTACTTC. It translates to CASSYSGGGREQYF.

The chain carries TRBV6-1 and TRBJ2-3; possibly TRBD1 for D (6 bases). Germline CDR1 reads MNHNS; CDR2 reads SASEGT. Trimming removed 7 bases from V and 1 base from J, with 15 bases in between. The CDR3 covers 15 residues. DNA for the CDR3: TGTGCCAGCACCCGAGGGGGAGCCCGCACAGATACGCAGTATTTT. The encoded protein is CASTRGGARTDTQYF.

The genes are TRBV6-1 and TRBJ2-7, with 11 bases that match TRBD2. With 2 bases clipped from V and 9 bases from J, the junction kept 3 bases outside the gene matches. The CDR3 has 13 residues. Germline loops: CDR1 MNHNS, CDR2 SASEGT. The CDR3 region has the DNA TGTGCCAGCAGTGAAAGGACTAGCGGGCCGCAGTACTTC. As protein: CASSERTSGPQYF.

This clonotype was found a few times. V is TRBV7-2 and J is TRBJ1-1, with TRBD1 matching 10 bases. The CDR3 length is 15 residues. The ends lost 5 bases at V and 5 bases at J; junction bases unmatched: 8. Germline V CDR1 and CDR2: SGHTA, FQGNSA. CDR3 DNA: TGTGCCAGCAGCCCCCGGACAGGGGGATATACTGAAGCTTTCTTT. The encoded protein is CASSPRTGGYTEAFF. Full variable domain (missing parts from reference TRBV7-2 and TRBJ1-1): GAGVSQSPSNKVTEKGKDVELRCDPISGHTALYWYRQSLGQGLEFLIYFQGNSAPDKSGLPSDRFSAERTGGSVSTLTIQRTQQEDSAVYLCASSPRTGGYTEAFFGQGTRLTVV.

V and J are TRBV4-1 and TRBJ2-5; D ambiguous. The J call is uncertain, as TRBJ2-7 better fits the DNA end. From germline, CDR1 is MGHRA and CDR2 YSYEKL. The CDR3 length is 13 residues. The CDR3 bases are TGCGCCAGCAGCCGTTCGATTTTCTACGAGCAGTACTTC. This gives the protein CASSRSIFYEQYF.

The rearrangement uses TRBV6-1 and TRBJ2-1; TRBD2 is a possible D gene (5 bases). The DNA end lines up better with TRBJ2-5; the J call may be wrong. The CDR3 is 11 amino acids. Germline V CDR1 and CDR2: MNHNS, SASEGT. The CDR3 spells CASSIRGTQYF. The CDR3 DNA reads as TGTGCCAGCAGTATACGGGGGACCCAGTACTTC.

The chain combines TRBV11-2 with TRBJ2-5; 7 nucleotides agree with TRBD2. The J call may be faulty, since TRBJ2-7 better matches the DNA end. The CDR3 has 13 residues. Germline V gene data show CDR1 as SGHAT and CDR2 as FQNNGV. Written as DNA, the CDR3 is TGTGCCAGCAGCTTAGGACTAGCTGGCGAGCAGTACTTC. It specifies CASSLGLAGEQYF.

The chain couples TRBV10-1 to TRBJ1-1, with 7 bases lining up with TRBD1. Germline V gene sequence: CDR1 WNHNN, CDR2 SYGVQD (reference sequence). This CDR3 has 16 residues. The trim removed 6 bases at V and 5 bases at J, leaving 15 bases unmatched. The CDR3 nucleotides are TGCGCCAGCAGCGCTCCTGGAGGCAGGGGGGAAACTGAAGCTTTCTTT. This translates into CASSAPGGRGETEAFF.

Worth noting for this clonotype: The CDR3 ends on some other residue instead of the conserved phenylalanine or tryptophan, so this is likely a read error. The chain links TRBV6-5 to TRBJ1-6; perhaps TRBD1 as D (5 bases). CDR3 length: 18 residues. In germline, CDR1 is MNHEY, CDR2 SVGAGI. The CDR3 loop is CASSYSTAGPLYNPPLHL. The CDR3 coding sequence is TGTGCCAGCAGTTACTCGACGGCAGGGCCCCTCTATAATCCACCCCTCCACTTG.

The CDR3, as DNA: TGTGCCAGCAGTGATAGTTCACTAAAATACAATGAGCAGTTCTTC. Translation: CASSDSSLKYNEQFF. The chain carries TRBV6-5 and TRBJ2-1; D not certain. With 5 bases removed from V and 4 bases from J, the gap between germline ends came to 15 bases. This CDR3 is built from 15 residues. The germline CDR1 and CDR2 sequences are MNHEY and SVGAGI.

This chain uses TRBV7-2 with TRBJ2-3; TRBD2 is a possible D gene (5 bases). CDR1 is SGHTA, CDR2 FQGNSA, per germline. Trimming stripped 1 base from V and 2 bases from J, with 10 bases between. The CDR3 is made up of 15 amino acids. This CDR3 is CASSLGPGNTDTQYF. DNA for the CDR3: TGTGCCAGCAGCTTAGGTCCCGGGAACACAGATACGCAGTATTTT.

This chain uses TRBV6-8 with TRBJ1-1; D gene uncertain. The V gene lost 0 bases and the J gene lost 0 bases, with 5 bases spanning the gap. This CDR3 is 14 amino acids long. CDR1 is MNHGY, CDR2 SAAAGT, per germline. The CDR3 loop reads CASSYSGMNTEAFF. CDR3 nucleotides: TGTGCCAGCAGTTACTCAGGGATGAACACTGAAGCTTTCTTT.

The chain links TRBV6-8 to TRBJ2-1; possible D gene TRBD1, 6 bases. The CDR3 is made up of 16 amino acids. V was cut by 5 bases and J by 8 bases, with 22 bases left in between. The V gene's germline CDR1 is MNHGY and CDR2 SAAAGT. The CDR3 region is CASSDLQGKSLDEQFF. DNA for the CDR3: TGTGCCAGCAGTGACCTACAGGGAAAGAGCCTAGATGAGCAGTTCTTC.

This clonotype appeared a few times. The CDR3 DNA sequence: TGTGCCAGCAGCTTAATGAGCGGGGGGTACAATGAGCAGTTCTTC. Its translation is CASSLMSGGYNEQFF. The V gene is TRBV7-8, the J gene TRBJ2-1; 9 nucleotides agree with TRBD2. Germline-derived CDR1 and CDR2 are SGHVS and FQNEAQ. V lost 2 bases, J lost 4 bases, and 3 bases stayed unmatched. This CDR3 region has 15 residues. Full variable domain (missing parts from reference TRBV7-8 and TRBJ2-1): GAGVSQSPRYKVAKRGQDVALRCDPISGHVSLFWYQQALGQGPEFLTYFQNEAQLDKSGLPSDRFFAERPEGSVSTLKIQRTQQEDSAVYLCASSLMSGGYNEQFFGPGTRLTVL.

The chain joins TRBV11-3 to TRBJ2-1; no clear D gene. CDR3 length equals 12 residues. Germline V gene lookup returns CDR1 SGHNT and CDR2 YENEEA. The V end was cut by 11 bases, the J end by 6 bases, with 14 bases between. In DNA, the CDR3 is TGTGCCGTCGAGGATTCAGGCAATGAGCAGTTCTTC. This codes for CAVEDSGNEQFF.

J is TRBJ2-2 and V is TRBV6-1, with D possibly being TRBD1 (6 bases). CDR3 length: 15 amino acids. CDR1 is MNHNS, CDR2 SASEGT, per germline. Trimming pared 7 bases from V and 4 bases from J, leaving 16 bases between. This CDR3 is CASNLQGRSTGELFF. DNA of the CDR3: TGTGCCAGCAATCTACAGGGAAGGTCCACCGGGGAGCTGTTTTTT.

This clonotype is classed as medium-sized. The junction departs from the called germline gene at one end, perhaps through a read error. V usage is TRBV27 and J usage is TRBJ2-1; 12 bases align to TRBD2. CDR3 length equals 14 residues. Germline values: CDR1 MNHEY, CDR2 SMNVEV (reference sequence). CDR3 sequence: CASSPARTSGTLLF. The CDR3 region has the DNA TGTGCCAGCAGTCCCGCTCGGACTAGCGGGACTCTGCTCTTC.

At least ten counts were recorded for this clonotype. The V and J genes are TRBV7-2 and TRBJ2-6; D remains unclear. The V gene's germline CDR1 is SGHTA and CDR2 FQGNSA. CDR3 length equals 15 residues. V lost 2 bases and J 4 bases, leaving 9 bases between the germline ends. Written as DNA, the CDR3 is TGTGCCAGCAGCTTAATGGCGGACGGGGCCAACGTCCTGACTTTC. As protein: CASSLMADGANVLTF. Full variable domain (rest looked up from reference TRBV7-2 and TRBJ2-6): GAGVSQSPSNKVTEKGKDVELRCDPISGHTALYWYRQSLGQGLEFLIYFQGNSAPDKSGLPSDRFSAERTGGSVSTLTIQRTQQEDSAVYLCASSLMADGANVLTFGAGSRLTVL.

Only a few counts were recorded for this clonotype. A read error may explain this, as a much larger clone is one base away. J is TRBJ2-5 and V is TRBV6-1; D gene unclear. The J call could be wrong; TRBJ2-1 is a better fit for the DNA end. Germline V gene data show CDR1 as MNHNS and CDR2 as SASEGT. There are 13 residues in the CDR3. The CDR3 bases are TGTGCCAGCAGCTACCATATCAAAGAGACCCAGTTCTTC. Translation: CASSYHIKETQFF.

The V and J genes are TRBV25-1 and TRBJ2-1, with 9 bases fitting TRBD1. This CDR3 is built from 14 residues. The J segment lost 9 bases and the V segment lost 3 bases, leaving 6 bases of the junction unmatched. CDR1 and CDR2 from the germline V gene are MGHDK and SYGVNS. The CDR3 sequence is CASSDIQGAIEQFF. In DNA form, the CDR3 reads TGTGCCAGCAGTGACATACAGGGGGCCATTGAGCAGTTCTTC.

This clonotype is categorized as medium-sized (0.01 to 0.1%). V is TRBV6-1 and J is TRBJ2-1; 8 bases are a match to TRBD2. Gene TRBJ2-7 matches the end of the DNA better, so the J call may be wrong. The CDR3 runs to 15 residues. Germline values: CDR1 MNHNS, CDR2 SASEGT. The CDR3, as DNA: TGTGCCAGCAGTGAGTCCAGCGGGAGTCCCTACGAGCAGTACTTC. Translation gives CASSESSGSPYEQYF.

The J gene is TRBJ2-3, the V gene TRBV12-3 or TRBV12-4; the D is unclear. The V and J ends lost 1 base and 1 base respectively, with 12 bases between them. The CDR3 has 16 amino acids. CDR3 loop: CASSLGTALGTDTQYF. DNA of the CDR3: TGTGCCAGCAGTTTAGGAACCGCCCTCGGCACAGATACGCAGTATTTT.